This T cell receptor (beta chain) emerged from a study of T cell responses to AZD1222 COVID-19 vaccine. Turning to the study itself: Pooling was applied to second doses at about 4 or about 12 weeks.

V lost 5 bases to trimming and J lost 0 bases, with 14 bases between them. Per germline, CDR1 SGHVS and CDR2 FNYEAQ. The CDR3 runs to 15 residues. Method: immunoSEQ multiplex PCR; TCRdb's copy keeps in-frame clones and lacks some. The sample carries some 100,000 clones, nearly 90% recorded once. The receptor was isolated from an adult in good health. The chain joins TRBV7-6 to TRBJ2-7, with a possible D match to TRBD2 (7 bases). Sequences were derived from peripheral blood, sampled on day 0 of AZD1222 vaccination. CDR3 sequence: CASSRSGGASYEQYF. The CDR3 nucleotides are TGTGCCAGCAGCCGTAGTGGGGGGGCCTCCTACGAGCAGTACTTC.